This T cell receptor (beta chain) derives from a study of graft-versus-host responses after intestinal transplantation. Some clones are missing from TCRdb's copy, which holds only in-frame ones; the method was immunoSEQ multiplex PCR. Of 100,000 or so clones listed, about 90% are singletons. As regards this clone: Its antigen remains unidentified.

V lost 8 bases, J lost 1 base, and 11 bases lay in between. This CDR3 is 13 amino acids long. The V gene's germline CDR1 is KGHSH and CDR2 LQKENI. The chain recombines TRBV18 with TRBJ1-1, with a possible D match to TRBD1 (5 bases). The sequenced sample was unstimulated CD4+ T cells sorted from spleen or lymph node cells, obtained before transplant. The receptor comes from a human donor who was the organ donor for an intestinal transplant. The CDR3 loop is CASTTRENTEAFF. The CDR3 bases are TGTGCCAGCACAACCAGGGAGAACACTGAAGCTTTCTTT.